This T cell receptor (beta chain) comes out of a study of CD4 T cells in relation to SARS-CoV-2 and coronaviruses. Before the COVID-19 pandemic, during about 2011-2019, CD4+ T cells were taken from unexposed donors. After ten to eleven days of culture, CD4+ T cells were isolated. Cells permitting, SARS-CoV-2 S/N and four cold-coronavirus spikes were tested on unexposed-donor CD4+ T cells. The germline gives CDR1 SGHTS, CDR2 YDEGEE. CDR3 size: 13 residues. Some clones are missing from TCRdb's copy, which holds only in-frame ones; the method was immunoSEQ multiplex PCR. The sample shows about 29,000 clones, about 78% of them seen only once. With regard to this clone: The antigen is not known. An end of the junction differs from the germline gene, which may be a read error.

The rearrangement joins TRBV5-8 to TRBJ1-5, with D unresolved. This receptor was obtained from a human donor in good health. Sequenced input: CD4+ T cells from PBMCs, cultured in vitro. CDR3 DNA: TGTGCCAGCAGCCAACGGCGTAATCGGCCCCAGCATTTT. This codes for CASSQRRNRPQHF.